This T cell receptor beta chain derives from a study of T-cell memory formation after mild COVID-19 (dated by TCRdb to the early 2020s). Study-level background: Most TCR sequence clusters were specific to one of the two donors. Two young, previously healthy adult volunteers made up the cohort, one male and one female. In a couple of donors, T-cell clones that expanded and contracted after mild COVID-19 were tracked by sequencing TCRalpha and TCRbeta repertoires over time. General findings and caveats noted by the study authors: The detection of some responding clones in pre-infection memory suggests that pre-existing cross-reactive memory T cells joined the SARS-CoV-2 response. Clones that contracted from day 15 to 85 showed balanced CD4/CD8 phenotypes, whereas a second wave of clones that expanded from day 15 to 37 leaned towards CD4+. SARS-CoV-2 specificity was not confirmed for the second-wave clones peaking on day 37. The study included only two mild cases, and larger cohorts that include severe cases with pre-infection samples were judged to be necessary. Contracting CD4+ clones were located mainly in the CM and EM memory subsets, whereas CD8+ clones were found to be enriched in EMRA.

This clonotype was seen ten or more times. There is no known antigen for this receptor. Qualities for individual bases were not recorded, and no much larger clone is one base off. Ficoll-Paque density gradient centrifugation was the method used to isolate PBMCs. Sequencer: Illumina NovaSeq 6000. TCRalpha and TCRbeta cDNA libraries were constructed by 5'RACE with constant-segment primers, with sample barcodes and unique molecular identifiers being introduced. Trizol reagent was used to extract RNA from every sample. Libraries were amplified in two PCR steps, with a second sample barcode and Illumina TruSeq adapters added in the second step. Libraries were sequenced on an Illumina NovaSeq with 2 x 150 bp paired-end reads. Turning to the authors' computational methods: Reads were demultiplexed and collapsed into UMI-guided consensus sequences with migec v1.2.7. Using mixcr v2.1.11, UMI consensuses were aligned to TRA and TRB V and J templates and then assembled into clonotypes. A clonotype was counted as expanded or contracted only if both edgeR and NoisET called the change significant, with noise models trained on biological replicates. edgeR calls used a false discovery rate-adjusted p below 0.01 and a log2 fold-change threshold of 1. As an exploratory analysis of dynamics, max-normalized trajectories of the 1000 most abundant clonotypes were examined by PCA with hierarchical clustering. Separately sequenced CD4+ and CD8+ repertoires were used to assign a CD4 or CD8 phenotype to each responding clone. TCRdb reprocessed the public reads (quality trimming at Q25 with fastp, clone calling with MiXCR) and kept in-frame beta chains. Duplicate CDR3 protein sequences are folded into a single record with the most common DNA and genes. The V and J calls follow TCRdb's processing rather than the paper's. The sample table contains 45,000 to 65,000 distinct CDR3 sequences; only one count was recorded for roughly 9% of them. 10% to 15% of the sample rests with the top ten.

Its CDR3 holds 15 amino acids, cysteine through phenylalanine. Kept here is only the CDR3 DNA, which spans 45 bases and is read in frame from base 1. CDR1 and CDR2 (SGHVS, FQNEAQ) derive from the germline V gene. The junction shows trimming of 5 bases on V and 0 bases on J, plus 11 bases between the germline ends. This receptor was identified in an adult woman who had mild COVID-19 (a few samples of this study predate the infection). The sample titles of this study are shuffled in the database, so cell type and time point are left out; the donor was told from shared clones. The chain employs TRBV7-8 and TRBJ2-1; the best D guess is TRBD2, with 5 bases matching. What was sequenced was PBMCs or a T cell subset sorted from them (not recorded which). Here is the DNA: TGTGCCAGCAGCCCGGACTTGAGCTCCTACAATGAGCAGTTCTTC. Translated, it reads CASSPDLSSYNEQFF.